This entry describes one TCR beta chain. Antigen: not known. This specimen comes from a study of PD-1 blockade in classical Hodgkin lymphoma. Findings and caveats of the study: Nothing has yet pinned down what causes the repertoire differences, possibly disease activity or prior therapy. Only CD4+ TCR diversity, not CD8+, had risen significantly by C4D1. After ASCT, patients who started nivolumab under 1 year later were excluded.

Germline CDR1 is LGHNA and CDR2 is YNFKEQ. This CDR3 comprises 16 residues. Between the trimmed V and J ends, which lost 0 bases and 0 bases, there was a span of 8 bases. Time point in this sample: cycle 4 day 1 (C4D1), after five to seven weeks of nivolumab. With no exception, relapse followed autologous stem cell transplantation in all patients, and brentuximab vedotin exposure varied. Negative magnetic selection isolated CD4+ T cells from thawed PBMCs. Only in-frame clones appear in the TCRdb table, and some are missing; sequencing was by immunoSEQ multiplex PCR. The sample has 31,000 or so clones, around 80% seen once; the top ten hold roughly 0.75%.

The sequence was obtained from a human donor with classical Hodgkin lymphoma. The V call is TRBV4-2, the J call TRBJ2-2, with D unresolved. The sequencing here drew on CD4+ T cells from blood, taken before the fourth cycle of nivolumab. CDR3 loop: CASSQDWAANTGELFF. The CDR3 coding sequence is TGTGCCAGCAGCCAAGATTGGGCAGCGAACACCGGGGAGCTGTTTTTT.